Listed below are T cell receptor beta chains from one sample, sequenced in a study of blood T cell repertoires in COVID-19. Assay: immunoSEQ multiplex PCR; the TCRdb copy retains only in-frame clones and omits some. The repertoire holds about 210,000 clones, with just over 90% as singletons. The sequencing sample was made of peripheral blood. The receptors stem from a man aged 25 to 45 with acute or convalescent COVID-19. CDR3s include the opening cysteine and the closing phenylalanine or tryptophan. A D gene is named only where the DNA matches it firmly. Rows may omit the clone size; those that give it use once, few, many or a size class.

CDR3 protein: CASSPRQGLTTWGEQYF
CDR3 DNA: TGTGCCAGCAGCCCTAGACAGGGGCTAACGACTTGGGGGGAGCAGTACTTC
D gene: TRBD1
V gene: TRBV9
J gene: TRBJ2-7
CDR3 length: 17
clone size: -

CDR3 protein: CASTSAAANSPLHF
CDR3 DNA: TGTGCCAGCACTAGTGCGGCCGCCAATTCACCCCTCCACTTT
D gene: -
V gene: TRBV28
J gene: TRBJ1-6
CDR3 length: 14
clone size: -

CDR3 protein: CASSPLRNQPQHF
CDR3 DNA: TGTGCCAGCAGTCCCTTGAGGAATCAGCCCCAGCATTTT
D gene: -
V gene: TRBV28
J gene: TRBJ1-5
CDR3 length: 13
clone size: -

CDR3 protein: CASSIPGYQPQHF
CDR3 DNA: TGTGCCAGTAGTATACCGGGTTATCAGCCCCAGCATTTT
D gene: -
V gene: TRBV19
J gene: TRBJ1-5
CDR3 length: 13
clone size: -

CDR3 protein: CASSLTQLTQETQYF
CDR3 DNA: TGTGCCAGCAGCCTAACCCAACTTACTCAAGAGACCCAGTACTTC
D gene: -
V gene: TRBV7-2
J gene: TRBJ2-5
CDR3 length: 15
clone size: -

CDR3 protein: CASSHRGPDYGYTF
CDR3 DNA: TGTGCCAGCAGTCACCGTGGGCCTGACTATGGCTACACCTTC
D gene: -
V gene: TRBV6-6
J gene: TRBJ1-2
CDR3 length: 14
clone size: -

CDR3 protein: CASSYTSELYNEQFF
CDR3 DNA: TGTGCCAGCAGCTATACTAGCGAACTATACAATGAGCAGTTCTTC
D gene: TRBD2
V gene: TRBV7-2
J gene: TRBJ2-1
CDR3 length: 15
clone size: -

CDR3 protein: CASSLLASGRLLEQYF
CDR3 DNA: TGCGCCAGCAGCTTGTTAGCTAGCGGGAGGTTGTTGGAGCAGTACTTC
D gene: TRBD2
V gene: TRBV5-1
J gene: TRBJ2-7
CDR3 length: 16
clone size: -

CDR3 protein: CASREGRGSPLHF
CDR3 DNA: TGTGCCAGCAGAGAGGGCCGTGGCTCACCCCTCCACTTT
D gene: -
V gene: TRBV2
J gene: TRBJ1-6
CDR3 length: 13
clone size: -

CDR3 protein: CASSYTSENSGNTIYF
CDR3 DNA: TGTGCCAGCAGTTACACATCAGAAAACTCTGGAAACACCATATATTTT
D gene: -
V gene: TRBV6-5
J gene: TRBJ1-3
CDR3 length: 16
clone size: few

CDR3 protein: CASISSGTARTEAFF
CDR3 DNA: TGTGCCAGCATCTCTTCCGGGACAGCCAGGACTGAAGCTTTCTTT
D gene: TRBD1
V gene: TRBV28
J gene: TRBJ1-1
CDR3 length: 15
clone size: -

CDR3 protein: CASRLEGGPTGELFF
CDR3 DNA: TGTGCTAGCCGGCTGGAGGGAGGGCCCACCGGGGAGCTGTTTTTT
D gene: TRBD2
V gene: TRBV12-5
J gene: TRBJ2-2
CDR3 length: 15
clone size: -

CDR3 protein: CANSKGGGAYNEQFF
CDR3 DNA: TGTGCCAACTCAAAGGGCGGCGGGGCCTACAATGAGCAGTTCTTC
D gene: -
V gene: TRBV5-4
J gene: TRBJ2-1
CDR3 length: 15
clone size: -

CDR3 protein: CASSQVVTGLEQFF
CDR3 DNA: TGTGCCAGCAGCCAAGTCGTGACAGGGCTGGAGCAGTTCTTC
D gene: TRBD1
V gene: TRBV3-1/TRBV3-2
J gene: TRBJ2-1
CDR3 length: 14
clone size: -

CDR3 protein: CASSRTSGGGSNEQFF
CDR3 DNA: TGTGCCAGTAGTCGGACTAGCGGGGGCGGTTCTAATGAGCAGTTCTTC
D gene: TRBD2
V gene: TRBV19
J gene: TRBJ2-1
CDR3 length: 16
clone size: once

CDR3 protein: CASSLFGFRAFF
CDR3 DNA: TGTGCCAGCAGTTTATTCGGGTTTAGAGCTTTCTTT
D gene: -
V gene: TRBV28
J gene: TRBJ1-1
CDR3 length: 12
clone size: -

CDR3 protein: CASSSKAGQGTDNSPLHF
CDR3 DNA: TGTGCCAGCAGCTCCAAGGCCGGACAGGGGACAGATAATTCACCCCTCCACTTT
D gene: TRBD1
V gene: TRBV7-2
J gene: TRBJ1-6
CDR3 length: 18
clone size: -

CDR3 protein: CASGPGQGSYEQYF
CDR3 DNA: TGTGCCAGCGGACCGGGACAGGGTTCGTACGAGCAGTACTTC
D gene: TRBD1
V gene: TRBV6-5
J gene: TRBJ2-7
CDR3 length: 14
clone size: -

CDR3 protein: CASSSKNTEAFF
CDR3 DNA: TGTGCCAGCAGCTCAAAGAACACTGAAGCTTTCTTT
D gene: -
V gene: TRBV7-6
J gene: TRBJ1-1
CDR3 length: 12
clone size: -

CDR3 protein: CAWNGGGTYEQYF
CDR3 DNA: TGTGCCTGGAATGGTGGGGGGACCTACGAGCAGTACTTC
D gene: -
V gene: TRBV30
J gene: TRBJ2-7
CDR3 length: 13
clone size: -

CDR3 protein: CASSYFRGNTEAFF
CDR3 DNA: TGTGCCAGCAGCTACTTCAGGGGGAACACTGAAGCTTTCTTT
D gene: -
V gene: TRBV14
J gene: TRBJ1-1
CDR3 length: 14
clone size: -

CDR3 protein: CASSQGYRRGRDNKFYEQYF
CDR3 DNA: TGCGCCAGCAGCCAGGGGTACCGCAGGGGGCGCGACAATAAATTCTACGAGCAGTACTTC
D gene: TRBD1
V gene: TRBV4-1
J gene: TRBJ2-7
CDR3 length: 20
clone size: -

CDR3 protein: CASSLQGYDQPQHF
CDR3 DNA: TGTGCCAGCAGCCTACAGGGCTACGATCAGCCCCAGCATTTT
D gene: -
V gene: TRBV5-5
J gene: TRBJ1-5
CDR3 length: 14
clone size: -